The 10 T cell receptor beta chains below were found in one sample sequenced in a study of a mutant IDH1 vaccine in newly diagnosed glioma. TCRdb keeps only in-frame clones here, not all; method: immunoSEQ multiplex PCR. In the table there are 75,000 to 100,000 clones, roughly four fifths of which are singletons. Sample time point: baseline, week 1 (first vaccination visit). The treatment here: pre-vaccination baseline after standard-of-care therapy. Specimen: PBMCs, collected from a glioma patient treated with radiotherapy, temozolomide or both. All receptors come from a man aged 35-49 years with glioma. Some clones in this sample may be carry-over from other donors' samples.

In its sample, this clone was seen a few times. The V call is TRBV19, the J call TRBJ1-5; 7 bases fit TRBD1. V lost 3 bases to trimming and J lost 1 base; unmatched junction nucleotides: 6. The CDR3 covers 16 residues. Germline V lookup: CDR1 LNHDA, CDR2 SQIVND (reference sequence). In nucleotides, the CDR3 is TGTGCCAGTAGTATCGGGGACAGTGGGAGCAATCAGCCCCAGCATTTT. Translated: CASSIGDSGSNQPQHF.

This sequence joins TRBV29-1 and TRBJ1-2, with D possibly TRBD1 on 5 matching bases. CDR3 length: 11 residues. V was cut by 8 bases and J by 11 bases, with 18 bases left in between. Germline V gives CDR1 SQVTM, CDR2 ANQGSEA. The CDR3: CSTGQGGIYTF. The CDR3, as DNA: TGCAGCACCGGGCAGGGAGGGATATACACCTTC.

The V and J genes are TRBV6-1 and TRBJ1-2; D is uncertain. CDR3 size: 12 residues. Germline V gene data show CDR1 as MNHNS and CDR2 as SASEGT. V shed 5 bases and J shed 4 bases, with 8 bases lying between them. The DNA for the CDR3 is TGTGCCAGCAGTCGAGAGTCCTATGGCTACACCTTC. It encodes CASSRESYGYTF.

The CDR3 reads CASSLGRDRELFF. In DNA, the CDR3 is TGCGCCAGCAGCTTGGGCCGGGACCGGGAGCTGTTTTTT. The chain couples TRBV5-1 to TRBJ2-2; D may match TRBD1 or TRBD2 (5 bases each). Trimming pared 0 bases from V and 9 bases from J, leaving 9 bases between. Germline values: CDR1 SGHRS, CDR2 YFSETQ. This CDR3 is built from 13 residues.

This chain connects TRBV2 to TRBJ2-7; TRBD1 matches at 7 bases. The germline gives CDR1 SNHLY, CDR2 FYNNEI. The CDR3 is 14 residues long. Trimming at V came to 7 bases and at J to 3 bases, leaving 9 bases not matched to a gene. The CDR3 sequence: CASIYRGLNYEQYF. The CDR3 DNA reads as TGTGCCAGCATCTACAGGGGATTGAACTACGAGCAGTACTTC.

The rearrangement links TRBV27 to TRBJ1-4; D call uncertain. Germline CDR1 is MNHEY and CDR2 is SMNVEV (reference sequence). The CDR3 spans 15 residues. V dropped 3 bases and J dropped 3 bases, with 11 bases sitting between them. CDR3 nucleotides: TGTGCCAGCAGTTTCCGGACGGAGCCTAATGAAAAACTGTTTTTT. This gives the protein CASSFRTEPNEKLFF.

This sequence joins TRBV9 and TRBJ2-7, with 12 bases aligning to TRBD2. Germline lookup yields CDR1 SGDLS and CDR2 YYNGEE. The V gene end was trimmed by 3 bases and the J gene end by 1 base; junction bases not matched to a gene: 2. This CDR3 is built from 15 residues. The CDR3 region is CASSALAGGSYEQYF. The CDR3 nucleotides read TGTGCCAGCAGCGCACTAGCGGGGGGATCCTACGAGCAGTACTTC.

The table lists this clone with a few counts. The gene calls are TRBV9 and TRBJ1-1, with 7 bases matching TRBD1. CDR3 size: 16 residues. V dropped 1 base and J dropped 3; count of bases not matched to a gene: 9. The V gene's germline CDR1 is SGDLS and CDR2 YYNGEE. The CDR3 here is CASSVRQGRDDTEAFF. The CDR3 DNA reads TGTGCCAGCAGCGTAAGACAGGGCAGGGACGACACTGAAGCTTTCTTT.

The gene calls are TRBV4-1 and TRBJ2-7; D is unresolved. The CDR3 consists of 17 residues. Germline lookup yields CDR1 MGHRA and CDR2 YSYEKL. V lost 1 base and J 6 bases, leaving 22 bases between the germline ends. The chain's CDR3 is CASSQAPAGIPLSEQYF. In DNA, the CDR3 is TGCGCCAGCAGCCAAGCTCCCGCTGGAATACCCCTTTCCGAGCAGTACTTC.

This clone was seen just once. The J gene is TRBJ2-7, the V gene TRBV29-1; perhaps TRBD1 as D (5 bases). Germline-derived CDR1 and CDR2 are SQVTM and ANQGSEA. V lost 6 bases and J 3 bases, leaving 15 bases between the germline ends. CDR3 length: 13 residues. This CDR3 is CSVARTSFYEQYF. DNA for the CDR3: TGCAGCGTAGCCAGGACATCCTTCTACGAGCAGTACTTC.